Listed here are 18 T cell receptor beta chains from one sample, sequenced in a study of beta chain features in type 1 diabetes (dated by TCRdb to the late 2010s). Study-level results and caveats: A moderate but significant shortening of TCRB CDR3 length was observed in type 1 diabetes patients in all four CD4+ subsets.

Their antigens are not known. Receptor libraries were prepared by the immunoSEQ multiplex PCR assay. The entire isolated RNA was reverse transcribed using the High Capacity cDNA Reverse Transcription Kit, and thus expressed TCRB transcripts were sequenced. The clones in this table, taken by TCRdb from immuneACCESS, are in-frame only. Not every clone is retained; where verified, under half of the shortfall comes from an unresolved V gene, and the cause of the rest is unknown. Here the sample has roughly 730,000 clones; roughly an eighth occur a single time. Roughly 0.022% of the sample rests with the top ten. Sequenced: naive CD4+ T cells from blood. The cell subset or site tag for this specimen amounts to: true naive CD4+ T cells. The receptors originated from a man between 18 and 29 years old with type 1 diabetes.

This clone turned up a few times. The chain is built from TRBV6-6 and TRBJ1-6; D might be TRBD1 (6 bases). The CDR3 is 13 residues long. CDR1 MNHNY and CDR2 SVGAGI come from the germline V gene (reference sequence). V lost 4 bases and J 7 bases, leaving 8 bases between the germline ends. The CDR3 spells CASSSGQNSPLHF. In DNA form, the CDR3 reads TGTGCCAGCAGTTCCGGACAGAATTCACCCCTCCACTTT.

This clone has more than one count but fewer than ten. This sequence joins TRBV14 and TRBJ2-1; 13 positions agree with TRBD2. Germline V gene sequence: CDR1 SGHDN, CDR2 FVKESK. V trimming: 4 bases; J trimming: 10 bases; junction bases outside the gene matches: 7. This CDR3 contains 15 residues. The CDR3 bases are TGTGCCAGCAGCCCCGGGACTAGCGGGACCACCGAGCAGTTCTTC. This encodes CASSPGTSGTTEQFF.

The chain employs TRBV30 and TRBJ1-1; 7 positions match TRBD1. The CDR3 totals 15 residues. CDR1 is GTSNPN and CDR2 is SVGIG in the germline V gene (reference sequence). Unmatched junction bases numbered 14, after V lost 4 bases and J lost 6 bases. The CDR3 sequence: CAWNLNRLTGSEAFF. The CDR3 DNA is TGTGCCTGGAACTTAAATAGGTTGACAGGGTCTGAAGCTTTCTTT.

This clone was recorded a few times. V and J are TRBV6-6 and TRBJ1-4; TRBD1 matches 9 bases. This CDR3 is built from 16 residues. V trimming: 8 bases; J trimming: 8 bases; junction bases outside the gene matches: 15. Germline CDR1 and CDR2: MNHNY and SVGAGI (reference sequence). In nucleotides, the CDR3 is TGTGCCAGCCTAGGAACAGGGGGCTCCGGCAAGGAAAAACTGTTTTTT. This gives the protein CASLGTGGSGKEKLFF.

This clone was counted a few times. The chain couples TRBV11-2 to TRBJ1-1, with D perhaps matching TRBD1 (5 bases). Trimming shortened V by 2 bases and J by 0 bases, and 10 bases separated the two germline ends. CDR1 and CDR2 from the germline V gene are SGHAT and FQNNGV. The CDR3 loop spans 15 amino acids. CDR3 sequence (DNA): TGTGCCAGCAGCTTACCCGGGACCTTGAACACTGAAGCTTTCTTT. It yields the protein CASSLPGTLNTEAFF.

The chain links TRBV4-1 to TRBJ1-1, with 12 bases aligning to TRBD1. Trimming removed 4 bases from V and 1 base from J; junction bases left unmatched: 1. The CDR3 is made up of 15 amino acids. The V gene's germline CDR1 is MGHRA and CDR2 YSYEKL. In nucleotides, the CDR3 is TGCGCCAGCAGCCCGGGACAGGGGGCGAACACTGAAGCTTTCTTT. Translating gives CASSPGQGANTEAFF.

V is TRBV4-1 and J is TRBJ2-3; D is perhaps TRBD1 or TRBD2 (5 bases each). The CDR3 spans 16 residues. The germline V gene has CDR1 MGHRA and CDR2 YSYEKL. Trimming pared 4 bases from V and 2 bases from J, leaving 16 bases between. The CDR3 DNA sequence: TGCGCCAGCAGCCGTTTCGTGGGGGAGATCACAGATACGCAGTATTTT. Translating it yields CASSRFVGEITDTQYF.

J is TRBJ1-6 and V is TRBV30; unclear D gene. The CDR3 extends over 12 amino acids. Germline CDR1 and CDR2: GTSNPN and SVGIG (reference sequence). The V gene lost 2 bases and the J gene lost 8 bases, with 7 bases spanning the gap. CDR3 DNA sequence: TGTGCCTGGAGTACAAGGGATTCACCCCTCCACTTT. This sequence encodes CAWSTRDSPLHF.

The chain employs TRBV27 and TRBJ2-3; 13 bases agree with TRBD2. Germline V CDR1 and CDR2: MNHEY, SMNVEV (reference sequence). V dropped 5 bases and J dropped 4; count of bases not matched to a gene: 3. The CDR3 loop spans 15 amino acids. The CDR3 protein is CASSRLAGGADTQYF. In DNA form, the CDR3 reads TGTGCCAGCAGTAGACTAGCGGGGGGCGCAGATACGCAGTATTTT.

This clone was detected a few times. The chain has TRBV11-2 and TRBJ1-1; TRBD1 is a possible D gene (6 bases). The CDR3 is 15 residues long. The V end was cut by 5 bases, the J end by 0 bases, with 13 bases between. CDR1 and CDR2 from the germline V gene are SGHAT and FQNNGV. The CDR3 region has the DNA TGTGCCAGCAGCCCGAGGGACATAGTGAACACTGAAGCTTTCTTT. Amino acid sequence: CASSPRDIVNTEAFF.

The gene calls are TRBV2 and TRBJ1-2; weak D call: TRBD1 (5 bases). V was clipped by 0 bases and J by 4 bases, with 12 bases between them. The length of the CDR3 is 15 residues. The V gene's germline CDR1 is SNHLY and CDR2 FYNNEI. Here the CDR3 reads CASSEATQGAYGYTF. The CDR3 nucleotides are TGTGCCAGCAGTGAAGCCACCCAGGGCGCCTATGGCTACACCTTC.

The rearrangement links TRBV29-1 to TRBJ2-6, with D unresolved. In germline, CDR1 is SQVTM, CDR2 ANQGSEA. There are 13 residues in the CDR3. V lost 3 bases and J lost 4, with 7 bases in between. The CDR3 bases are TGCAGCGTTGACCCTACCGGGGCCAACGTCCTGACTTTC. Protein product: CSVDPTGANVLTF.

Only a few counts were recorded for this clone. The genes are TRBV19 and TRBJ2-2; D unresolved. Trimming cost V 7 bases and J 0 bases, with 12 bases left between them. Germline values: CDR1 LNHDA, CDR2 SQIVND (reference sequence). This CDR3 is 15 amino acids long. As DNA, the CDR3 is TGTGCCAGTACCCTACATCCCGCGAACACCGGGGAGCTGTTTTTT. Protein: CASTLHPANTGELFF.

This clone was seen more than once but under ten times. CDR3 sequence (DNA): TGTGCCAGCTCACCACCCGGCAGTCTGATTGCCTACGAGCAGTACTTC. It translates to CASSPPGSLIAYEQYF. This rearrangement joins TRBV18 to TRBJ2-7; D unclear. Per germline, CDR1 KGHSH and CDR2 LQKENI. Trimming left V 0 bases short and J 2 bases short, with 14 bases between. CDR3 length: 16 amino acids.

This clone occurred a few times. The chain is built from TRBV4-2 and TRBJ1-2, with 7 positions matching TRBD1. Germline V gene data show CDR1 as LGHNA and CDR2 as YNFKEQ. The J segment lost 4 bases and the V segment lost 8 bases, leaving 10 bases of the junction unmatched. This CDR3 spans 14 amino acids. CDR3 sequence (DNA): TGTGCCAGCCACCCGTCCCCAGGGGGCTATGGCTACACCTTC. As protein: CASHPSPGGYGYTF.

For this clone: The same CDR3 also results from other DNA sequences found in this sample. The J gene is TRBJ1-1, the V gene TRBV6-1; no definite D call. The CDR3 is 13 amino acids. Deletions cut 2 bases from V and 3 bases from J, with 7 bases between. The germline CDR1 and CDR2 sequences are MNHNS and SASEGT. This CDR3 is CASSEIRDTEAFF. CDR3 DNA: TGTGCCAGCAGTGAAATAAGGGACACTGAAGCTTTCTTT.

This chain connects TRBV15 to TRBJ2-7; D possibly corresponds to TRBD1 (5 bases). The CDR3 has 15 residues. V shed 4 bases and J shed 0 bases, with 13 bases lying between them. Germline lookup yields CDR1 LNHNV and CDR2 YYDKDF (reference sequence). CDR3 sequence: CATSKDRSNSYEQYF. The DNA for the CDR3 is TGTGCCACCAGCAAAGACAGAAGTAACTCCTACGAGCAGTACTTC.

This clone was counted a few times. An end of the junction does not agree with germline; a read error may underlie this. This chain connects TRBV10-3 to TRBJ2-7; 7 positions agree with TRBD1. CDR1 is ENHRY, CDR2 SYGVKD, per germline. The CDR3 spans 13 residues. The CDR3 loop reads CASSRDRSYEQYF. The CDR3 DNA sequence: TGTGCCAGCAGTCGGGACAGATCCTACGAGCAGTACTTC.